This TCR beta chain was identified during a study of blood T cell repertoires in COVID-19. Study-wide background: COVID-19 samples collected from the United States, Italy and Spain covered acute and convalescent phases. Nucleic acid was either cDNA or gDNA, and it came from T cells, B-cell-depleted T cells, or PBMCs.

Germline-derived CDR1 and CDR2 are MNHEY and SVGAGI. The CDR3 covers 14 residues. Trimming removed 4 bases from V and 7 bases from J; junction bases left unmatched: 6. Authors' processing steps: Estimated nucleated cell counts came from reference gene primer amplification. Sequencing used immunoSEQ multiplex PCR; TCRdb keeps in-frame clones, though not all of them. From that table come the V and J calls and clone size; the DNA was used to work out D and trimming. Altogether around 700,000 clones are present, over 80% being singletons, with the ten largest covering more than 0.25%. The V call is TRBV6-5, the J call TRBJ1-5; TRBD1 matches at 8 bases. The TCR originated in a woman in her late teens or twenties with acute or convalescent COVID-19. The source material was peripheral blood. As DNA, the CDR3 is TGTGCCAGCAGTTCGACAGGGGATGTGCAGCCCCAGCATTTT. Residues: CASSSTGDVQPQHF.